The clone carrying this T cell receptor beta chain was recorded many times. The CDR3 covers 14 residues. With 3 bases clipped from V and 11 bases from J, the junction kept 8 bases outside the gene matches. This sample is drawn from a study of T cells in Graves' hyperthyroidism and ophthalmopathy. Researchers amplified the TCR beta CDR3 regions from RNA transcripts. Initially, a first-round RT-PCR of the TCR CDR3 employed the HTBI primer set. TCRdb re-derived calls from the multiplex PCR reads in MiXCR, one entry per CDR3 protein. Of about 98,000 distinct CDR3 sequences in the sample, roughly 40% were seen once.

This clonotype was obtained from a woman in her twenties or thirties with Graves' hyperthyroidism. Sequenced material: peripheral blood or thyroid tissue (not recorded which). The V gene is TRBV12-3 or TRBV12-4, the J gene TRBJ1-3; 9 nucleotides align to TRBD1. In DNA, the CDR3 is TGTGCCAGCAGTTTTTGGGACAGGGTCGGTGCCATATATTTT. This encodes CASSFWDRVGAIYF.